Below, 10 T cell receptor beta chains from the same sample are listed, as sequenced in a study of OX40 agonist ivuxolimab in advanced cancers. Clones were read by immunoSEQ multiplex PCR, and TCRdb kept only the in-frame ones, dropping some. The sample includes 75,000 to 95,000 clones, 75% to 90% of them seen just once. The sample consisted of CD4+ or CD8+ T cells sorted from blood, taken in a trial of the OX40 agonist ivuxolimab. These receptors came from an adult with an advanced solid tumor such as melanoma, head and neck, liver or kidney cancer.

The genes are TRBV10-1 and TRBJ2-2; D may be TRBD1 (5 bases). CDR3 length: 12 residues. With 2 bases removed from V and 9 bases from J, the gap between germline ends came to 7 bases. Germline CDR1 is WNHNN and CDR2 is SYGVQD (reference sequence). CDR3 sequence reads: CASSEGARELFF. The CDR3 DNA sequence: TGCGCCAGCAGTGAGGGGGCCCGGGAGCTGTTTTTT.

This rearrangement joins TRBV5-1 to TRBJ1-5; possible D gene TRBD1, 5 bases. This CDR3 is 15 amino acids long. Trimming removed 4 bases from V and 4 bases from J, with 15 bases in between. Germline CDR1 reads SGHRS; CDR2 reads YFSETQ. CDR3 coding DNA: TGCGCCAGCAGCATGGGACTCACGGGTAATCAGCCCCAGCATTTT. This gives the protein CASSMGLTGNQPQHF.

The rearrangement uses TRBV18 and TRBJ1-2, with D unresolved. Trimming cost V 3 bases and J 0 bases, with 11 bases left between them. Germline V gives CDR1 KGHSH, CDR2 LQKENI. The CDR3 runs 15 residues. The DNA of the CDR3 is TGTGCCAGCTCACCGCCTTTCACAGCTAACTATGGCTACACCTTC. This sequence encodes CASSPPFTANYGYTF.

The chain links TRBV9 to TRBJ2-1; TRBD1 matches at 9 bases. The V gene end was trimmed by 2 bases and the J gene end by 10 bases; junction bases not matched to a gene: 22. CDR3 length: 19 amino acids. The V gene's germline CDR1 is SGDLS and CDR2 YYNGEE. The CDR3 DNA reads TGTGCCAGCAGCGTCCGGGACAGGGTTATCAGCGGAGCCCCCCCCGAGCAGTTCTTC. Translated: CASSVRDRVISGAPPEQFF.

This sequence joins TRBV5-1 and TRBJ2-2; D remains ambiguous. Trimming pared 4 bases from V and 6 bases from J, leaving 16 bases between. Germline CDR1 and CDR2: SGHRS and YFSETQ. The CDR3 length is 15 residues. CDR3 coding DNA: TGCGCCAGCAGCAGAAGTGTAACTTTAGCCGGGGAGCTGTTTTTT. Protein: CASSRSVTLAGELFF. Full variable domain (outside the CDR3, taken from reference TRBV5-1 and TRBJ2-2): KAGVTQTPRYLIKTRGQQVTLSCSPISGHRSVSWYQQTPGQGLQFLFEYFSETQRNKGNFPGRFSGRQFSNSRSEMNVSTLELGDSALYLCASSRSVTLAGELFFGEGSRLTVL.

The chain is built from TRBV13 and TRBJ1-1, with D unclear. Germline CDR1 and CDR2: PRHDT and FYEKMQ (reference sequence). Trimming stripped 1 base from V and 6 bases from J, with 18 bases between. CDR3 size: 16 residues. This CDR3 reads CASSLVTGKDPPEAFF. The CDR3 DNA reads as TGTGCCAGCAGCTTAGTCACGGGAAAAGACCCCCCTGAAGCTTTCTTT.

The table lists this clone with a count of one. This chain connects TRBV9 to TRBJ2-1, with TRBD1 matching 9 bases. Losses at the gene ends were 3 bases for V and 6 bases for J; bases not matched to a gene: 10. CDR3 length: 16 amino acids. Germline loops: CDR1 SGDLS, CDR2 YYNGEE. The CDR3 loop is CASSEGGQGIGNEQFF. The CDR3 DNA follows: TGTGCCAGCAGCGAGGGCGGACAGGGGATTGGCAATGAGCAGTTCTTC.

The chain couples TRBV19 to TRBJ2-5, with TRBD2 matching 7 bases. The CDR3 loop spans 14 amino acids. Trimming removed 4 bases from V and 5 bases from J; junction bases left unmatched: 7. Per germline, CDR1 LNHDA and CDR2 SQIVND (reference sequence). CDR3 in DNA: TGTGCCAGTAGTACACTAGCGTCGGGGGAGACCCAGTACTTC. Amino acids: CASSTLASGETQYF. The full variable domain, in which reference TRBV19 and TRBJ2-5 provide the parts outside the CDR3, is DGGITQSPKYLFRKEGQNVTLSCEQNLNHDAMYWYRQDPGQGLRLIYYSQIVNDFQKGDIAEGYSVSREKKESFPLTVTSAQKNPTAFYLCASSTLASGETQYFGPGTRLLVL.

In its sample, this clone was seen a few times. The V gene is TRBV6-1, the J gene TRBJ1-6; 7 nucleotides align to TRBD1. J was trimmed by 6 bases and V by 2 bases; bases with no gene match: 10. The CDR3 loop spans 17 amino acids. Germline lookup yields CDR1 MNHNS and CDR2 SASEGT. CDR3 DNA sequence: TGTGCCAGCAGTGAATCAGGGAAACGACAGGGTAATTCACCCCTCCACTTT. Its translation: CASSESGKRQGNSPLHF.

This clone was observed a few times. The J gene is TRBJ1-5, the V gene TRBV4-1; no firm D call. Trimming cost V 3 bases and J 7 bases, with 13 bases left between them. Germline-derived CDR1 and CDR2 are MGHRA and YSYEKL. The CDR3 loop spans 14 amino acids. CDR3 residues: CASSHPERGQPQHF. CDR3 in DNA: TGCGCCAGCAGCCATCCCGAACGGGGACAGCCCCAGCATTTT.